Listed below are T cell receptor beta chains from one sample, sequenced in a study of glioma-infiltrating T cells. TCRdb redid the calling of the multiplex PCR reads with MiXCR, one entry per CDR3 protein. The sample has around 180,000 distinct CDR3 sequences; 43% are singletons. Sequences were obtained from glioma tissue, nonneoplastic brain tissue, or PBMCs (not recorded which). The source is a human donor with low-grade glioma or glioblastoma, undergoing nonglioma brain surgery, or in good health (not recorded which). The CDR3 runs from the conserved cysteine through the conserved F or W.

v_call cdr3_length cdr3_aa
TRBV6-2/TRBV6-3 15 CATSAGQGSYNKQFF
TRBV5-1 16 CASSYNTGGTGNGQFF
TRBV2 12 CASTPDRGKAFF
TRBV20-1 16 CSARVTGTVTNQPQNF
TRBV30 12 CAWKAESYEQYF
TRBV18 13 CASALDRSYEQYF
TRBV3-1 15 CASSPTATANTEAFF
TRBV3-1 17 CASSQALAGVFSDTQYF
TRBV30 13 CAWSLARAGELFF
TRBV6-1 13 CASSPMTTGKAFF